This note documents a single TCR beta chain sequence. No antigen is known for it. Sequencing was performed with immunoSEQ multiplex PCR; in TCRdb, only in-frame clones are kept and a portion is missing. Of around 100,000 clones in the sample, more than 85% were seen once. V gave up 3 bases and J gave up 1 base, with 9 bases separating them. The CDR3 runs 14 residues. CDR1 is LGHNA and CDR2 is YSLEER in the germline V gene. The source of the sample is a study of OX40 agonist ivuxolimab in advanced cancers. Whole-study results and caveats: In a subset of nonresponders, normalized T-cell clonal expansion was also low.

The J gene is TRBJ1-1, the V gene TRBV4-3; TRBD1 is a possible D gene (5 bases). The source of this sequence is an adult with an advanced solid tumor such as melanoma, head and neck, liver or kidney cancer. Sequencing was performed on CD4+ or CD8+ T cells sorted from blood, taken in a trial of the OX40 agonist ivuxolimab. CDR3 bases: TGCGCCAGCAGCCATCAGGGTTGGAACACTGAAGCTTTCTTT. Translating gives CASSHQGWNTEAFF.